The 21 T cell receptor beta chains listed next were all sequenced from one sample in a study of beta chain features in type 1 diabetes. What these receptors recognize is not known. Expressed TCRB transcripts were sequenced after all isolated RNA was converted to cDNA. The data were produced by immunoSEQ multiplex PCR, yet TCRdb's version contains in-frame clones alone and is incomplete. The data show a few hundred thousand clones, 15% seen once. General study findings and limits: Shorter TCRB CDR3s, moderately but significantly so, were found in Type 1 diabetes patients in all four CD4+ subsets.

Sequencing was performed on naive CD4+ T cells from blood. The receptors were sampled from a man between 18 and 29 years old with type 1 diabetes.

This clone has more than one count but fewer than ten. This chain links TRBV13 with TRBJ2-1; D call uncertain. Germline assignment: CDR1 PRHDT and CDR2 FYEKMQ (reference sequence). With 2 bases removed from V and 10 bases from J, the gap between germline ends came to 6 bases. This CDR3 is 11 amino acids long. The CDR3 bases are TGTGCCAGCAGCTTAAATCTAGAGCAGTTCTTC. As protein: CASSLNLEQFF.

This clone showed up just a few times. The chain has TRBV29-1 and TRBJ1-1, with a tentative D call TRBD1 (6 bases). Trimming removed 7 bases from V and 0 bases from J, with 9 bases in between. The CDR3 runs to 12 residues. Germline loops: CDR1 SQVTM, CDR2 ANQGSEA. The CDR3 DNA follows: TGCAGCGGAGGGGGAGTGAACACTGAAGCTTTCTTT. Its translation: CSGGGVNTEAFF.

The chain is built from TRBV5-1 and TRBJ2-3, with D hard to call. This CDR3 region has 14 residues. From germline, CDR1 is SGHRS and CDR2 YFSETQ. The V gene lost 2 bases and the J gene lost 4 bases, with 11 bases spanning the gap. The DNA for the CDR3 is TGCGCCAGCAGCTTACGGGTGGGTCCAGATACGCAGTATTTT. It specifies CASSLRVGPDTQYF.

The CDR3 coding sequence is TGTGCCAGCAGCCGACAGGCTACCCTCTCCTACGAGCAGTACTTC. Translated, it gives CASSRQATLSYEQYF. The chain employs TRBV7-2 and TRBJ2-7; a possible D gene is TRBD1 (6 bases). Germline V lookup: CDR1 SGHTA, CDR2 FQGNSA. V was clipped by 5 bases and J by 0 bases, with 14 bases between them. The CDR3 spans 15 residues.

A few counts support this clone. This CDR3 reads CAFRRDSYYYGYTF. The CDR3 DNA is TGTGCCTTTCGACGGGACAGCTACTACTATGGCTACACCTTC. V and J are TRBV30 and TRBJ1-2; 7 bases map to TRBD1. This CDR3 contains 14 residues. From germline, CDR1 is GTSNPN and CDR2 SVGIG (reference sequence). Losses at the gene ends were 7 bases for V and 3 bases for J; bases not matched to a gene: 11. Drawing the rest from reference TRBV30 and TRBJ1-2, the complete variable domain is SQTIHQWPATLVQPVGSPLSLECTVEGTSNPNLYWYRQAAGRGLQLLFYSVGIGQISSEVPQNLSASRPQDRQFILSSKKLLLSDSGFYLCAFRRDSYYYGYTFGSGTRLTVV.

This chain connects TRBV19 to TRBJ2-7, with D tentatively TRBD2 (5 bases). Looked up from germline, CDR1 is LNHDA and CDR2 is SQIVND (reference sequence). The CDR3 covers 14 residues. V was pared by 1 base and J by 4 bases, with 11 bases between. CDR3 nucleotide sequence: TGTGCCAGTAGTATAGGAGGGAAAGAGTACGAGCAGTACTTC. Its protein product is CASSIGGKEYEQYF.

The rearrangement joins TRBV5-6 to TRBJ1-1; D may be TRBD1 (6 bases). The germline V gene has CDR1 SGHDT and CDR2 YYEEEE. The V end lost 4 bases, the J end lost 0 bases, and 7 bases lay between the germline ends. This CDR3 is 13 amino acids long. The DNA for the CDR3 is TGTGCCAGCAGCGGACAGTTGAACACTGAAGCTTTCTTT. Translated: CASSGQLNTEAFF.

This clone was seen more than once but under ten times. The chain couples TRBV30 to TRBJ1-5; 9 positions agree with TRBD1. V shed 6 bases, J shed 5 bases, and the junction held 8 bases outside the gene matches. In germline, CDR1 is GTSNPN, CDR2 SVGIG (reference sequence). The CDR3 is 14 amino acids. CDR3 nucleotide sequence: TGTGCCTGTTGTCCGGGACAGGGAGATCAGCCCCAGCATTTT. Its translation is CACCPGQGDQPQHF.

V is TRBV4-1 and J is TRBJ2-4; possibly TRBD1 for D (6 bases). V shed 1 base and J shed 9 bases, with 10 bases lying between them. CDR1 MGHRA and CDR2 YSYEKL come from the germline V gene. CDR3 size: 13 residues. The CDR3 here is CASSQARDTIQYF. DNA for the CDR3: TGCGCCAGCAGCCAAGCTAGGGACACCATTCAGTACTTC.

V is TRBV18 and J is TRBJ2-1, with 11 nucleotides matching TRBD2. CDR1 is KGHSH and CDR2 is LQKENI in the germline V gene. The J segment lost 8 bases and the V segment lost 0 bases, leaving 6 bases of the junction unmatched. The CDR3 is made up of 16 amino acids. CDR3 sequence: CASSPPSTSGKYEQFF. The CDR3 nucleotides read TGTGCCAGCTCACCACCGTCGACTAGCGGGAAATATGAGCAGTTCTTC.

A few counts support this clone. The V gene is TRBV5-6, the J gene TRBJ1-6; D unclear. Per germline, CDR1 SGHDT and CDR2 YYEEEE. V lost 0 bases and J lost 0, with 7 bases in between. The CDR3 spans 16 residues. Here the CDR3 reads CASSLVQHSYNSPLHF. Written as DNA, the CDR3 is TGTGCCAGCAGCTTGGTACAGCACTCCTATAATTCACCCCTCCACTTT.

This clone was picked up a small number of times. Other DNA sequences in the sample encode the same CDR3. This chain joins TRBV27 and TRBJ2-5, with TRBD2 matching 11 bases. The ends lost 6 bases at V and 5 bases at J; junction bases unmatched: 2. The germline CDR1 and CDR2 sequences are MNHEY and SMNVEV (reference sequence). This CDR3 is 13 amino acids long. The CDR3 loop is CASRLAGGETQYF. Written as DNA, the CDR3 is TGTGCCAGCAGATTAGCGGGGGGGGAGACCCAGTACTTC.

This sequence joins TRBV30 and TRBJ1-2; D is perhaps TRBD1 (6 bases). Germline-derived CDR1 and CDR2 are GTSNPN and SVGIG (reference sequence). V was pared by 0 bases and J by 8 bases, with 13 bases between. There are 13 residues in the CDR3. CDR3 DNA: TGTGCCTGGAGTGTTCAACAGGGTCGCGGCTACACCTTC. Residues: CAWSVQQGRGYTF.

This clone has more than one count but fewer than ten. This chain connects TRBV30 to TRBJ1-1; possibly TRBD1 for D (6 bases). Germline CDR1 and CDR2: GTSNPN and SVGIG (reference sequence). V was clipped by 2 bases and J by 2 bases, with 15 bases between them. The CDR3 totals 15 residues. This CDR3 is CAWSKGTTGNTEAFF. CDR3 bases: TGTGCCTGGAGTAAAGGGACGACAGGTAACACTGAAGCTTTCTTT.

Worth noting for this clone: A read error may produce the germline difference seen at one junction end. The V and J genes are TRBV7-8 and TRBJ2-2; 7 nucleotides line up with TRBD1. The CDR3 covers 14 residues. Looked up from germline, CDR1 is SGHVS and CDR2 is FQNEAQ. CDR3 nucleotide sequence: TGTGCCAGCCTCAGGGGGACGAACGCCGGGGAGCTGTTTTTT. Amino acids: CASLRGTNAGELFF.

The chain joins TRBV9 to TRBJ1-1; maybe TRBD1 (5 bases). The V gene lost 4 bases and the J gene lost 1 base, with 8 bases spanning the gap. Germline V CDR1 and CDR2: SGDLS, YYNGEE. The CDR3 sequence is 13 residues long. This chain's CDR3 is CASSTQENTEAFF. The CDR3, as DNA: TGTGCCAGCAGCACACAGGAGAACACTGAAGCTTTCTTT.

CDR3 region: CASSLAFNSRDRAYNEQFF. The CDR3 region has the DNA TGTGCCAGCAGCTTAGCTTTCAATTCCCGGGACAGGGCGTACAATGAGCAGTTCTTC. The chain has TRBV7-9 and TRBJ2-1; TRBD1 aligns across 9 bases. Germline lookup yields CDR1 SEHNR and CDR2 FQNEAQ (reference sequence). The CDR3 has 19 residues. With V trimmed by 0 bases and J by 4 bases, 13 bases remained unmatched.

The chain joins TRBV6-1 to TRBJ1-1; 9 bases match TRBD1. Germline assignment: CDR1 MNHNS and CDR2 SASEGT. The CDR3 runs to 14 residues. With 6 bases clipped from V and 5 bases from J, the junction kept 7 bases outside the gene matches. The CDR3 nucleotides are TGTGCCAGCAGCCGAGGACAGGGGAAGACTGAAGCTTTCTTT. It codes for CASSRGQGKTEAFF.

Remarks on this clone: Other nucleotide sequences from this sample produce the same CDR3. The chain recombines TRBV19 with TRBJ1-5; D perhaps matches TRBD1 (6 bases). The length of the CDR3 is 13 residues. Trimming stripped 5 bases from V and 4 bases from J, with 9 bases between. Germline CDR1 and CDR2: LNHDA and SQIVND (reference sequence). The CDR3 bases are TGTGCCAGTAGTGGACAGTTTAATCAGCCCCAGCATTTT. Amino acids: CASSGQFNQPQHF.

This clone was picked up a small number of times. V and J are TRBV25-1 and TRBJ1-1; D unclear. The germline V and J ends were trimmed by 6 bases and 4 bases, with 12 bases remaining between them. This CDR3 has 13 residues. Germline V gene lookup returns CDR1 MGHDK and CDR2 SYGVNS. CDR3 sequence reads: CASSPVRGTEAFF. The CDR3 region has the DNA TGTGCCAGCAGCCCTGTAAGAGGCACTGAAGCTTTCTTT.

The V and J genes are TRBV7-2 and TRBJ2-7; tentatively, D is TRBD2 (6 bases). From germline, CDR1 is SGHTA and CDR2 FQGNSA. Trimming pared 5 bases from V and 7 bases from J, leaving 15 bases between. The CDR3 loop spans 13 amino acids. The CDR3 loop reads CASSPPGTREQYF. The CDR3 DNA is TGTGCCAGCAGCCCCCCCGGGACTCGGGAGCAGTACTTC.